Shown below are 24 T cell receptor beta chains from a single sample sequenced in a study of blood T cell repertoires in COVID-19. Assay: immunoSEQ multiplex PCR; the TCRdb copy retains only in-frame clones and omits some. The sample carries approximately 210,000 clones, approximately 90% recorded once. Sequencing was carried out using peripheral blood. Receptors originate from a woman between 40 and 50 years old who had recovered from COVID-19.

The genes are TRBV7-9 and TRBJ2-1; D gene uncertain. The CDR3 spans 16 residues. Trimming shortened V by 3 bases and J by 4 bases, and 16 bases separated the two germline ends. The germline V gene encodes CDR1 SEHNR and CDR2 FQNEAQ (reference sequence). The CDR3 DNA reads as TGTGCCAGCAGCTTCTTCTCTACTCAAAGATACAATGAGCAGTTCTTC. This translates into CASSFFSTQRYNEQFF.

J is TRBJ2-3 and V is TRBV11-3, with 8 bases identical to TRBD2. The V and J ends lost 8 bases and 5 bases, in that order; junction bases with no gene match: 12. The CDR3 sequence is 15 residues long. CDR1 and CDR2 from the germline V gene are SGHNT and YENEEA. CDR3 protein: CASSSGKRELDTQYF. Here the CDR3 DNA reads TGTGCCAGCTCGTCAGGAAAGCGGGAGCTAGATACGCAGTATTTT.

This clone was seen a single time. The CDR3 sequence is CASSQPAGVVNEQFF. Here the CDR3 DNA reads TGTGCCAGCAGCCAACCAGCGGGAGTTGTCAATGAGCAGTTCTTC. The chain carries TRBV3-1 (or the pseudogene TRBV3-2) and TRBJ2-1, with 8 bases aligning to TRBD2. CDR1 and CDR2 from the germline V gene are LGHDT and YNNKEL (reference sequence). There are 15 residues in the CDR3. Germline trimming cut 2 bases from V and 6 bases from J; bases unmatched to any gene: 6.

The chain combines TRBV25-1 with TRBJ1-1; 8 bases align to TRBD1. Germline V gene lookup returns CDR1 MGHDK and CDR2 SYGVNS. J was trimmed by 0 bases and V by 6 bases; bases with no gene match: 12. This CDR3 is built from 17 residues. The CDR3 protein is CASSQTGVDPMNTEAFF. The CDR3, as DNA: TGTGCCAGCAGCCAGACAGGGGTGGATCCCATGAACACTGAAGCTTTCTTT.

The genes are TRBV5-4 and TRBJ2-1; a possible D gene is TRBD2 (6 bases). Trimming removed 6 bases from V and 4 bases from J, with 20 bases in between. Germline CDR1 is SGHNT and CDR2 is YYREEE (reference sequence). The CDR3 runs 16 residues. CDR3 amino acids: CASNPRGSSEYNEQFF. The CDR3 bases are TGTGCCAGCAACCCCCGGGGGAGTAGCGAGTACAATGAGCAGTTCTTC.

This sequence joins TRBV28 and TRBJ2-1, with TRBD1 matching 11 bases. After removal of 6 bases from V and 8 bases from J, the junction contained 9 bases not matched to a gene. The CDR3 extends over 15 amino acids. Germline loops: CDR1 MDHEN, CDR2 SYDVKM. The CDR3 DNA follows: TGTGCCAGCAGCCAGGACAGGGGGCGAACGGATGAGCAGTTCTTC. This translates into CASSQDRGRTDEQFF.

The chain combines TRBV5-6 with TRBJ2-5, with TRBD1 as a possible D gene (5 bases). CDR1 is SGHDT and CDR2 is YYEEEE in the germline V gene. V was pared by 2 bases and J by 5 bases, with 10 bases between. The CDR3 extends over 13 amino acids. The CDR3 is CASSFQGRETQYF. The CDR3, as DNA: TGTGCCAGCAGCTTCCAGGGCCGGGAGACCCAGTACTTC.

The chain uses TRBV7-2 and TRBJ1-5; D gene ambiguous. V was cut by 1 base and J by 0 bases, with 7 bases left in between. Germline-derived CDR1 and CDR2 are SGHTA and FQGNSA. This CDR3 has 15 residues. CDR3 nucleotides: TGTGCCAGCAGCTTAGAACTAGATAGCAATCAGCCCCAGCATTTT. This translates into CASSLELDSNQPQHF.

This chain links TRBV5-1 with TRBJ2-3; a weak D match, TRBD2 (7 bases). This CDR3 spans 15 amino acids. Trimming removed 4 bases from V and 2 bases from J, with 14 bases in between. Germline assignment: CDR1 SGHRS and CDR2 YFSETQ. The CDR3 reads CASSNGGLHTDTQYF. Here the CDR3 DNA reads TGCGCCAGCAGCAACGGGGGGCTGCACACAGATACGCAGTATTTT.

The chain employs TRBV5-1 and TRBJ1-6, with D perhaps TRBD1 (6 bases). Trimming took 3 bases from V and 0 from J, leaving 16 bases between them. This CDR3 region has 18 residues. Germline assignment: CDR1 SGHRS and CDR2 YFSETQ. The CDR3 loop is CASSSSSQGGSYNSPLHF. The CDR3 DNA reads TGCGCCAGCAGCTCAAGTTCACAGGGCGGCTCCTATAATTCACCCCTCCACTTT.

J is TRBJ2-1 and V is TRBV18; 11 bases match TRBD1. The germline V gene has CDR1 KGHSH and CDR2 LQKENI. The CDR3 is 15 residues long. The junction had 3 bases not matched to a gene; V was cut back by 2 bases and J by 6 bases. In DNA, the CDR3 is TGTGCCAGCTCACCAGGACAGGGGGCGGGCAATGAGCAGTTCTTC. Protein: CASSPGQGAGNEQFF.

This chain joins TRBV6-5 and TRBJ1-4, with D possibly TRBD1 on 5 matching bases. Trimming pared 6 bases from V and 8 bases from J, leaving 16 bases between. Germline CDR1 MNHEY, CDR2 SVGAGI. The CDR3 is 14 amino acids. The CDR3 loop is CASSWAQGGEKLFF. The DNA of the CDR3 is TGTGCCAGCAGCTGGGCGCAGGGTGGGGAAAAACTGTTTTTT.

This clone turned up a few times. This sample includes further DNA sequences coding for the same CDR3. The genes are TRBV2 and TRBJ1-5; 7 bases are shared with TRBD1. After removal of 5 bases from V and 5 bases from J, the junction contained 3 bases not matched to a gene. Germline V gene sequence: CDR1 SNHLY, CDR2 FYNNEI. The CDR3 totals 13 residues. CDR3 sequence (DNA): TGTGCCAGCAGTTTTACAGGGGATCAGCCCCAGCATTTT. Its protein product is CASSFTGDQPQHF.

CDR3 coding DNA: TGTGCAATTGGCGGGGGGGAGACCCAGTACTTC. It encodes CAIGGGETQYF. The rearrangement links TRBV6-5 to TRBJ2-5; TRBD2 matches 8 bases. Germline loops: CDR1 MNHEY, CDR2 SVGAGI. The CDR3 length is 11 residues.

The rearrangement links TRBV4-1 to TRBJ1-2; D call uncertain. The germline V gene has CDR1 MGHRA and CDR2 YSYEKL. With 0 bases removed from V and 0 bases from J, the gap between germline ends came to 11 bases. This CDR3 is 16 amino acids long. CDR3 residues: CASSQDLEGTNYGYTF. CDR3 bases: TGCGCCAGCAGCCAAGATCTCGAGGGAACTAACTATGGCTACACCTTC.

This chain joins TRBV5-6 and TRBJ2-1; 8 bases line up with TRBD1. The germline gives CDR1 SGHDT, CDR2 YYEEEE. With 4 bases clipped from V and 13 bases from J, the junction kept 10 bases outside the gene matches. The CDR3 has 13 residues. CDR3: CASSPGTGEDQFF. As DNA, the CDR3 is TGTGCCAGCAGCCCTGGGACAGGCGAGGACCAGTTCTTC.

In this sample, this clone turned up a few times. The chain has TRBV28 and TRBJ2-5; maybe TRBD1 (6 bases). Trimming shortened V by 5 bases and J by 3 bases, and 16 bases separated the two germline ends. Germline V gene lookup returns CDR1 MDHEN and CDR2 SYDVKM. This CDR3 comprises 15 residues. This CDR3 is CASSGVAGAEETQYF. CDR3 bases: TGTGCCAGCAGTGGGGTCGCAGGGGCGGAAGAGACCCAGTACTTC.

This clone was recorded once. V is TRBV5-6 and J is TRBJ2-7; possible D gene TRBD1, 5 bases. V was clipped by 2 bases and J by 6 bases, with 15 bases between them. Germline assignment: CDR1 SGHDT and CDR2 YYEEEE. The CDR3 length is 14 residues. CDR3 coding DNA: TGTGCCAGCAGCTTTTGGGGCCTAGTCCGCGAGCAGTACTTC. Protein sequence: CASSFWGLVREQYF.

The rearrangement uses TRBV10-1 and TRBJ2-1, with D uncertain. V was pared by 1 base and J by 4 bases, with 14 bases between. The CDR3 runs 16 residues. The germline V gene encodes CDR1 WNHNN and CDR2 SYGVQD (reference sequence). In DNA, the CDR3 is TGCGCCAGCAGTGAGTTAGGTGGAACAGATTACAATGAGCAGTTCTTC. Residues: CASSELGGTDYNEQFF.

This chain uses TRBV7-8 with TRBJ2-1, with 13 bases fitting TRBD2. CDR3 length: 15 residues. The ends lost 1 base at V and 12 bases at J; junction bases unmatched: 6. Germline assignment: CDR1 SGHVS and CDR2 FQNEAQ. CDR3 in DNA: TGTGCCAGCAGCTTAGTGACTAGCGGGGGGCCCGGGCAGTTCTTC. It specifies CASSLVTSGGPGQFF.

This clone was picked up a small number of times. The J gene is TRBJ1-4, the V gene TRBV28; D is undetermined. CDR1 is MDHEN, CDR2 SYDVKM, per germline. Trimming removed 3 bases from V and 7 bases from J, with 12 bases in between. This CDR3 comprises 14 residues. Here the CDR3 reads CASSFNGAGEKLFF. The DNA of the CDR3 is TGTGCCAGCAGTTTCAATGGAGCCGGTGAAAAACTGTTTTTT.

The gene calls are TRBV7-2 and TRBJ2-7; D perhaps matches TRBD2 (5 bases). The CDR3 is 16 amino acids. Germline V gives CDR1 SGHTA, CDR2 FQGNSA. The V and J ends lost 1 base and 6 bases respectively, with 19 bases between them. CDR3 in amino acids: CASSLGQPSWWGEQYF. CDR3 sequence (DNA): TGTGCCAGCAGCTTAGGCCAGCCTAGCTGGTGGGGCGAGCAGTACTTC.

The CDR3 sequence is CASNLAGGPCHEQYF. The CDR3 DNA reads TGTGCCAGCAATTTAGCGGGAGGGCCTTGCCACGAGCAGTACTTC. This chain joins TRBV21-1 and TRBJ2-7; the listed D gene, TRBD2, was not tested against the DNA. TRBV21-1 is deemed a pseudogene. This CDR3 comprises 15 residues.

The CDR3 here is CASREGATDTQYF. CDR3 nucleotide sequence: TGTGCCAGCCGAGAGGGGGCCACAGATACGCAGTATTTT. The rearrangement joins TRBV19 to TRBJ2-3, with TRBD1 identical over 7 bases. V dropped 9 bases and J dropped 2; count of bases not matched to a gene: 5. This CDR3 comprises 13 residues. Germline V gives CDR1 LNHDA, CDR2 SQIVND (reference sequence).